Each of the 9 T cell receptor beta chains below was sequenced from the same sample in a study of PD-1 blockade in classical Hodgkin lymphoma (dated by TCRdb to the early 2020s). The library was obtained by the immunoSEQ multiplex PCR assay. The table comes from immuneACCESS by way of TCRdb, which keeps in-frame sequences with V and J called. Part of the clones is missing from these tables; in studies checked, under half for an unresolved V gene and the rest for unknown reasons. The sample has 50,000 to 65,000 clones on record, around 90% of them singletons. Jointly, the top ten make up about 9.3% of the sample. The time point label, read with the paper, signifies: cycle 4 day 1 (C4D1), after six to seven weeks of nivolumab. All trial patients had relapsed after autologous stem cell transplantation, with cohorts A, B and C differing in prior brentuximab vedotin exposure. The sample was peripheral blood mononuclear cells (PBMCs), taken before the fourth cycle of nivolumab. These receptors were obtained from a human donor with classical Hodgkin lymphoma.

The genes are TRBV15 and TRBJ2-7, with TRBD1 identical over 8 bases. The length of the CDR3 is 17 residues. V lost 3 bases, J lost 6 bases, and 16 bases stayed unmatched. The germline gives CDR1 LNHNV, CDR2 YYDKDF (reference sequence). The CDR3 is CATSREDRDRRISEQYF. CDR3 coding DNA: TGTGCCACCAGCAGGGAAGATCGGGACAGGCGAATTAGCGAGCAGTACTTC.

Points on this clone: Distinct nucleotide sequences in the sample also encode this CDR3. The rearrangement links TRBV6-1 to TRBJ1-4; no clear D gene. V lost 4 bases to trimming and J lost 6 bases, with 9 bases between them. The CDR3 is made up of 13 amino acids. CDR1 and CDR2 from the germline V gene are MNHNS and SASEGT. The CDR3 coding sequence is TGTGCCAGCAGTGCGCCAGGTTATGAAAAACTGTTTTTT. It is translated as CASSAPGYEKLFF.

The J gene is TRBJ2-5, the V gene TRBV11-3, with D possibly TRBD2 on 5 matching bases. V lost 3 bases to trimming and J lost 2 bases, with 7 bases between them. The germline V gene has CDR1 SGHNT and CDR2 YENEEA. This CDR3 region has 13 residues. CDR3 amino acids: CASSLRGQETQYF. CDR3 nucleotides: TGTGCCAGCAGCTTGAGAGGGCAAGAGACCCAGTACTTC.

This chain's CDR3 is CAWSVGQGGSQPQHF. The CDR3 region has the DNA TGTGCCTGGAGTGTAGGACAGGGCGGCTCTCAGCCCCAGCATTTT. The chain carries TRBV30 and TRBJ1-5; 8 positions match TRBD1. The junction had 7 bases not matched to a gene; V was cut back by 0 bases and J by 6 bases. Germline V gene sequence: CDR1 GTSNPN, CDR2 SVGIG (reference sequence). This CDR3 spans 15 amino acids.

This chain links TRBV18 with TRBJ1-2, with 7 bases fitting TRBD1. With V trimmed by 2 bases and J by 6 bases, 0 bases remained unmatched. The CDR3 length is 12 residues. Germline V gene lookup returns CDR1 KGHSH and CDR2 LQKENI. The CDR3 nucleotides read TGTGCCAGCTCACCAACAGGGGATGGCTACACCTTC. Translated, it gives CASSPTGDGYTF.

V and J are TRBV30 and TRBJ2-3; D is undetermined. With 1 base removed from V and 1 base from J, the gap between germline ends came to 3 bases. The CDR3 runs 12 residues. Germline lookup yields CDR1 GTSNPN and CDR2 SVGIG (reference sequence). CDR3 amino acids: CAWSGGTDTQYF. In DNA, the CDR3 is TGTGCCTGGAGTGGGGGCACAGATACGCAGTATTTT.

V is TRBV4-1 and J is TRBJ2-3; D remains unclear. The V gene lost 0 bases and the J gene lost 7 bases, with 5 bases spanning the gap. Germline V lookup: CDR1 MGHRA, CDR2 YSYEKL. The CDR3 length is 12 residues. Here the CDR3 reads CASSQEGYTQYF. DNA for the CDR3: TGCGCCAGCAGCCAAGAAGGATATACGCAGTATTTT.

V and J are TRBV7-8 and TRBJ1-5; TRBD1 aligns across 9 bases. The junction had 9 bases not matched to a gene; V was cut back by 6 bases and J by 6 bases. The CDR3 is 15 residues long. Germline V CDR1 and CDR2: SGHVS, FQNEAQ. The CDR3 coding sequence is TGTGCCAGCAGGCCTACAGGGGGCCGGATTCAGCCCCAGCATTTT. Its protein is CASRPTGGRIQPQHF.

The chain uses TRBV10-3 and TRBJ2-3; D perhaps matches TRBD1 (6 bases). Germline V gene data show CDR1 as ENHRY and CDR2 as SYGVKD. The CDR3 has 13 amino acids. V was clipped by 10 bases and J by 1 base, with 12 bases between them. The CDR3 region is CATGPGGTDTQYF. DNA of the CDR3: TGTGCCACAGGGCCAGGGGGCACAGATACGCAGTATTTT.